This entry describes one TCR beta chain. This sample stems from a study of a mutant IDH1 vaccine in newly diagnosed glioma. At the level of the study: An approximately 62% male, about 40% female split and a mean age of about 40 years characterized treated patients.

Clones were read by immunoSEQ multiplex PCR, and TCRdb kept only the in-frame ones, dropping some. In the table there are 85,000 to 100,000 clones, about 90% of which are singletons. Time point defined: baseline, week 1 (first vaccination visit). Documented treatment: pre-vaccination baseline after standard-of-care therapy. J was trimmed by 1 base and V by 3 bases; bases with no gene match: 8. Per germline, CDR1 ENHRY and CDR2 SYGVKD. This CDR3 spans 17 amino acids. This sequence joins TRBV10-3 and TRBJ2-1; 8 positions agree with TRBD1. The specimen was PBMCs, collected from a glioma patient treated with radiotherapy, temozolomide or both. This receptor was obtained from a woman in her forties or fifties with glioma. CDR3 nucleotide sequence: TGTGCCATCAGTGATGAGGACAGGGAAAATTCCTACAATGAGCAGTTCTTC. Protein sequence: CAISDEDRENSYNEQFF.